Each of the 17 T cell receptor beta chains below was sequenced from the same sample in a study of T cell repertoires in cytomegalovirus infection. These receptors have no known antigen. TCRdb reprocessed the reads via MiXCR and lists one record per CDR3 protein. This table holds hundreds of thousands of distinct CDR3 sequences, roughly 36% found once. This specimen consisted of cultured PBMCs, obtained from culture after CMV antigen stimulation. The receptors originated from a human donor in good health (CMV status not recorded). Some clones in this sample may be carry-over from other donors' samples.

The chain links TRBV6-2 or TRBV6-3 to TRBJ2-5; 9 positions match TRBD2. The CDR3 has 13 residues. V trimming: 7 bases; J trimming: 6 bases; junction bases outside the gene matches: 6. Germline CDR1 is MNHEY and CDR2 is SVGEGT. The CDR3 spells CASTRLAAKTQYF. The CDR3 DNA follows: TGTGCCAGCACCCGACTAGCGGCGAAGACCCAGTACTTC.

The chain recombines TRBV9 with TRBJ2-3; D assignment may be TRBD1 or TRBD2 (5 bases each). V dropped 6 bases and J dropped 1 base, with 15 bases sitting between them. CDR1 is SGDLS and CDR2 is YYNGEE in the germline V gene. The CDR3 length is 15 residues. The CDR3 protein is CASTLSGQGTDTQYF. The CDR3 DNA is TGTGCCAGCACCTTATCGGGGCAGGGCACAGATACGCAGTATTTT.

V usage is TRBV12-3 or TRBV12-4 and J usage is TRBJ1-2, with D tentatively TRBD1 (5 bases). The CDR3 loop spans 15 amino acids. Deletions cut 5 bases from V and 8 bases from J, with 21 bases between. Written as DNA, the CDR3 is TGTGCCAGCAGTCATATCCTGGGGGGATACTTGGGCTACACCTTC. Translated: CASSHILGGYLGYTF.

This clonotype was observed a handful of times. The V gene is TRBV5-6, the J gene TRBJ1-1; D possibly corresponds to TRBD1 (5 bases). CDR1 SGHDT and CDR2 YYEEEE come from the germline V gene. CDR3 length: 16 amino acids. V lost 0 bases, J lost 0 bases, and 12 bases lay in between. The CDR3 sequence: CASSLAGKLMNTEAFF. CDR3 DNA sequence: TGTGCCAGCAGCTTGGCAGGGAAGCTTATGAACACTGAAGCTTTCTTT. Drawing the rest from reference TRBV5-6 and TRBJ1-1, the complete variable domain is DAGVTQSPTHLIKTRGQQVTLRCSPKSGHDTVSWYQQALGQGPQFIFQYYEEEERQRGNFPDRFSGHQFPNYSSELNVNALLLGDSALYLCASSLAGKLMNTEAFFGQGTRLTVV.

The rearrangement uses TRBV6-5 and TRBJ2-1; no clear D gene. In germline, CDR1 is MNHEY, CDR2 SVGAGI. CDR3 length: 14 residues. V lost 10 bases and J 4 bases, leaving 17 bases between the germline ends. The CDR3 protein is CATRFGKGYNEQFF. The CDR3 region has the DNA TGTGCCACCCGCTTTGGTAAGGGTTACAATGAGCAGTTCTTC.

The table lists this clonotype with a few counts. V gene TRBV7-2 combines with J gene TRBJ2-3, with D unclear. Trimming cost V 2 bases and J 4 bases, with 10 bases left between them. The germline V gene has CDR1 SGHTA and CDR2 FQGNSA. CDR3 size: 14 residues. Here the CDR3 reads CASSLRFLADTQYF. CDR3 sequence (DNA): TGTGCCAGCAGCTTACGATTCTTAGCAGATACGCAGTATTTT.

The chain couples TRBV7-2 to TRBJ2-5; the D call may be TRBD1 or TRBD2 (6 bases each). The CDR3 extends over 14 amino acids. The V gene's germline CDR1 is SGHTA and CDR2 FQGNSA. Trimming stripped 5 bases from V and 5 bases from J, with 15 bases between. The chain's CDR3 is CASSDKGGRETQYF. The CDR3 DNA follows: TGTGCCAGCAGCGATAAGGGGGGCCGTGAGACCCAGTACTTC.

V is TRBV7-8 and J is TRBJ2-1; 9 nucleotides line up with TRBD2. V shed 2 bases and J 2 bases; nucleotides not matched to a gene: 13. The germline V gene encodes CDR1 SGHVS and CDR2 FQNEAQ. There are 19 residues in the CDR3. The CDR3 DNA follows: TGTGCCAGCAGCTTACGGGGGGGGCGGGAGGGCCTCGCCTACAATGAGCAGTTCTTC. It is translated as CASSLRGGREGLAYNEQFF.

This clonotype was seen only a few times. V gene TRBV11-2 combines with J gene TRBJ2-7; TRBD2 matches at 7 bases. The germline V gene encodes CDR1 SGHAT and CDR2 FQNNGV. V lost 8 bases to trimming and J lost 4 bases; unmatched junction nucleotides: 8. This CDR3 has 13 residues. CDR3: CASSAGETYEQYF. The CDR3 DNA is TGTGCCAGCTCGGCGGGAGAGACTTACGAGCAGTACTTC. Full variable domain (rest looked up from reference TRBV11-2 and TRBJ2-7): EAGVAQSPRYKIIEKRQSVAFWCNPISGHATLYWYQQILGQGPKLLIQFQNNGVVDDSQLPKDRFSAERLKGVDSTLKIQPAKLEDSAVYLCASSAGETYEQYFGPGTRLTVT.

This clonotype was seen a few times. The chain uses TRBV7-7 and TRBJ2-2, with D unclear. This CDR3 spans 13 amino acids. CDR1 is SSHAT and CDR2 is FNYEAQ in the germline V gene (reference sequence). Trimming cost V 4 bases and J 6 bases, with 9 bases left between them. CDR3 loop: CASSSREAGELFF. The CDR3 DNA reads as TGTGCCAGCAGCTCTAGGGAAGCCGGGGAGCTGTTTTTT.

This chain connects TRBV11-2 to TRBJ1-1; D gene unclear. The V end lost 5 bases, the J end lost 8 bases, and 18 bases lay between the germline ends. CDR3 length: 14 residues. The germline gives CDR1 SGHAT, CDR2 FQNNGV. The CDR3 spells CASSPEGTGYEAFF. In nucleotides, the CDR3 is TGTGCCAGCAGCCCCGAGGGCACGGGGTACGAAGCTTTCTTT.

This clonotype was detected ten times or more. For the CDR3, the DNA is TGTGCCAGCAGCCGGGATCCCAGCGGGGAGCTGTTTTTT. The encoded protein is CASSRDPSGELFF. The rearrangement uses TRBV7-2 and TRBJ2-2; D possibly corresponds to TRBD2 (5 bases). The CDR3 has 13 residues. Deletions cut 5 bases from V and 7 bases from J, with 11 bases between. Germline CDR1 reads SGHTA; CDR2 reads FQGNSA.

CDR3 nucleotide sequence: TGTGCCAGCAGCTTAGTGGGACAGGGGGCTGCGGGCATTCAGTACTTC. It specifies CASSLVGQGAAGIQYF. The genes are TRBV7-2 and TRBJ2-4, with 12 bases identical to TRBD1. Losses at the gene ends were 1 base for V and 9 bases for J; bases not matched to a gene: 7. Germline V CDR1 and CDR2: SGHTA, FQGNSA. This CDR3 has 16 amino acids.

The sample holds many counts of this clonotype. CDR3 amino acids: CASSAGGSNQPQHF. Written as DNA, the CDR3 is TGTGCCAGCAGTGCGGGGGGTAGCAATCAGCCCCAGCATTTT. V usage is TRBV28 and J usage is TRBJ1-5; possibly TRBD1 for D (5 bases). The germline V gene has CDR1 MDHEN and CDR2 SYDVKM. CDR3 size: 14 residues. The V end was cut by 5 bases, the J end by 0 bases, with 8 bases between.

This clonotype was counted between two and nine times. The V gene is TRBV19, the J gene TRBJ2-1; D is undetermined. The CDR3 spans 14 residues. The V and J ends lost 1 base and 5 bases respectively, with 9 bases between them. Looked up from germline, CDR1 is LNHDA and CDR2 is SQIVND (reference sequence). The CDR3 loop is CASSIVVANNEQFF. The CDR3 DNA sequence: TGTGCCAGTAGTATAGTAGTCGCGAACAATGAGCAGTTCTTC. Full variable domain (rest looked up from reference TRBV19 and TRBJ2-1): DGGITQSPKYLFRKEGQNVTLSCEQNLNHDAMYWYRQDPGQGLRLIYYSQIVNDFQKGDIAEGYSVSREKKESFPLTVTSAQKNPTAFYLCASSIVVANNEQFFGPGTRLTVL.

The V gene is TRBV2, the J gene TRBJ2-7, with TRBD1 as a possible D gene (6 bases). V was cut by 5 bases and J by 4 bases, with 12 bases left in between. The V gene's germline CDR1 is SNHLY and CDR2 FYNNEI. CDR3 length equals 13 residues. The CDR3 reads CASSTLGHYEQYF. The CDR3 DNA is TGTGCCAGCAGTACCCTGGGACATTACGAGCAGTACTTC.

V gene TRBV6-1 combines with J gene TRBJ2-4; D is uncertain. CDR1 is MNHNS, CDR2 SASEGT, per germline. The CDR3 has 15 amino acids. Trimming took 5 bases from V and 0 from J, leaving 11 bases between them. CDR3 amino acids: CASSYPQLAKNIQYF. The CDR3 DNA sequence: TGTGCCAGCAGTTACCCCCAGCTAGCCAAAAACATTCAGTACTTC.